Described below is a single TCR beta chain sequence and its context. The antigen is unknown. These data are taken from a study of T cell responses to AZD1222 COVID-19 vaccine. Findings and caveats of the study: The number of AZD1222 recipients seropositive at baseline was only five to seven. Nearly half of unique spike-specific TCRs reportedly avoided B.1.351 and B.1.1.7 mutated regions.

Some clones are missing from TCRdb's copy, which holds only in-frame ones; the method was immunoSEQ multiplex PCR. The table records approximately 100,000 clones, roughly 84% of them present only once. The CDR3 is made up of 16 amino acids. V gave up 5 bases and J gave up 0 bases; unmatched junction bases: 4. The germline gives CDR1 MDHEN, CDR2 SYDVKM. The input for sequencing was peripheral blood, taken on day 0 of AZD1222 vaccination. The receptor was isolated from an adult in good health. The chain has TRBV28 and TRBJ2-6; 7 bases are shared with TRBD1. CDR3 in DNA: TGTGCCAGCAGTCCAGGGGGTAACTCTGGGGCCAACGTCCTGACTTTC. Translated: CASSPGGNSGANVLTF.